This T cell receptor (beta chain) was identified during a study of cytomegalovirus exposure and HLA in healthy donors. With 60 Vbeta and 13 Jbeta primers, the PCR was carried out. TCRdb keeps only in-frame clones here, not all; method: immunoSEQ multiplex PCR. Found here are 150,000 to 200,000 clones, roughly 83% of them singletons; the top ten hold 0.25% to 0.3%. Germline V gene sequence: CDR1 MNHEY, CDR2 SVGAGI. CDR3 length: 15 residues. Trimming took 3 bases from V and 8 from J; bases not matched to a gene: 6. This clonotype was sampled from a boy aged 5-17 years in good health and CMV-seronegative. This sequence joins TRBV6-5 and TRBJ1-6, with 8 bases that match TRBD1. Source material: PBMCs. Here the CDR3 DNA reads TGTGCCAGCAGTTATGTGGGACAGGTCGATTCACCCCTCCACTTT. The encoded protein is CASSYVGQVDSPLHF.